The clone carrying this T cell receptor beta chain was seen only a few times. Its antigen is undetermined. Losses at the gene ends were 6 bases for V and 2 bases for J; bases not matched to a gene: 18. Per the germline V gene, CDR1 is MRHNA and CDR2 is SNTAGT. The CDR3 sequence is 19 residues long. The data were obtained in a study of T cells after yellow fever vaccination. Whole-study findings and limits: Most primary-vaccination clones recurred post-booster (roughly 96% CD4, over 70% CD8).

TCRdb used MiXCR to reprocess the 5' RACE reads, holding one entry per CDR3 protein. The table lists hundreds of thousands of distinct CDR3 sequences, roughly 12% of them singletons. This rearrangement joins TRBV6-4 to TRBJ2-3; 9 bases map to TRBD1. This clonotype was obtained from a man aged 25-45 years who received the YFV17D yellow fever vaccine. The source was PBMCs, collected on the day of the yellow fever booster vaccination. The CDR3 DNA reads as TGTGCCAGCAGCTCCCCGGTATTGGGACAGGGCGGCACCACAGATACGCAGTATTTT. Translating gives CASSSPVLGQGGTTDTQYF.